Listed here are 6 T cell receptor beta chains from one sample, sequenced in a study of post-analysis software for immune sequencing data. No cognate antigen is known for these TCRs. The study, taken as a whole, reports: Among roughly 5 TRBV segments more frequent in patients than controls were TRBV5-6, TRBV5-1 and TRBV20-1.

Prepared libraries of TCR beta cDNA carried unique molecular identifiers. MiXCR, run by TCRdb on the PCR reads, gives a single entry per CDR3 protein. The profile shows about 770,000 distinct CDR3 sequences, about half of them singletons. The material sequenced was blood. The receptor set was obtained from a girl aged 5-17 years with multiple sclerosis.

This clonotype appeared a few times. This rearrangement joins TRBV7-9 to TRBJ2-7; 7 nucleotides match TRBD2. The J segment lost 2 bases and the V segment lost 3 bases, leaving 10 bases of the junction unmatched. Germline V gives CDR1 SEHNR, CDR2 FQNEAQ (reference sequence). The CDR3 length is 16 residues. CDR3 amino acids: CASSFPQRDGTYEQYF. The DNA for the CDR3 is TGTGCCAGCAGCTTCCCACAGCGGGATGGGACCTACGAGCAGTACTTC.

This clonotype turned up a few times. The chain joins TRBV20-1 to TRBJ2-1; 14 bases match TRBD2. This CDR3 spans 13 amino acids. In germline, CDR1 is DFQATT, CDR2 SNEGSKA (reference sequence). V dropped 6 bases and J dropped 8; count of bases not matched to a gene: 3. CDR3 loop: CSATSGRAYEQFF. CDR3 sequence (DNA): TGCAGTGCGACTAGCGGGAGGGCATATGAGCAGTTCTTC.

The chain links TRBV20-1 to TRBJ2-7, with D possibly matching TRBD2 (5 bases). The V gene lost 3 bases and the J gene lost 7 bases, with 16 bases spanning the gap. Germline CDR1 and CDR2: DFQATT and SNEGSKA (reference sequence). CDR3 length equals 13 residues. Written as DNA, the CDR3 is TGCAGTGCTAGGTCTGTGACTAACTATGAGCAGTACTTC. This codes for CSARSVTNYEQYF.

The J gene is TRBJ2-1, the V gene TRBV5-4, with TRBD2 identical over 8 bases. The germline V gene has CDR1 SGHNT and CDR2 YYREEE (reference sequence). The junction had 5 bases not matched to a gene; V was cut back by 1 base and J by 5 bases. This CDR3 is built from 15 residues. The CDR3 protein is CASSLFGTSNNEQFF. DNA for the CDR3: TGTGCCAGCAGCTTGTTCGGGACTAGTAACAATGAGCAGTTCTTC.

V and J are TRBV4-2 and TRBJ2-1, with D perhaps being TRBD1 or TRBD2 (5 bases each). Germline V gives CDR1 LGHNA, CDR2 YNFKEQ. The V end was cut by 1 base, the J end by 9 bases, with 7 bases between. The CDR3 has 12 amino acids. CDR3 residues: CASSQVGVEQFF. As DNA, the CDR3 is TGTGCCAGCAGCCAAGTGGGGGTTGAGCAGTTCTTC.

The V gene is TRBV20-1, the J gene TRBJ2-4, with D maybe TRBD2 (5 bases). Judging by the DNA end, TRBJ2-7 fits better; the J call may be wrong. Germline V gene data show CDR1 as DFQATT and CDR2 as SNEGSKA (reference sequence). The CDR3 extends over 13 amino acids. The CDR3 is CSARTRMSHEQYF. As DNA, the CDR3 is TGCAGTGCTAGAACTAGGATGAGCCACGAGCAGTACTTC.